Listed here are 9 T cell receptor beta chains from one sample, sequenced in a study of long-term antiretroviral therapy in people with HIV. The libraries were made with immunoSEQ v3.0 at survey level. Using immunoSEQ multiplex PCR, the repertoire was profiled, and TCRdb retains in-frame clones only, with some absent. The table has about 32,000 clones, 95% to 98% seen once. The starting material was unsorted PBMCs, obtained 7.6 years after starting antiretroviral therapy. The receptors were gathered from a man aged 30 to 45 with HIV.

This chain connects TRBV18 to TRBJ2-7; D is perhaps TRBD2 (5 bases). V lost 2 bases, J lost 3 bases, and 11 bases lay in between. CDR1 is KGHSH, CDR2 LQKENI, per germline. CDR3 length equals 14 residues. In DNA, the CDR3 is TGTGCCAGCTCACCATACGGAGGAGTCTACGAGCAGTACTTC. Amino acids: CASSPYGGVYEQYF.

CDR3 amino acids: CASSSSGVVKNIQYF. CDR3 bases: TGTGCCAGCAGTTCCAGCGGGGTTGTCAAAAACATTCAGTACTTC. This chain links TRBV6-6 with TRBJ2-4; 7 bases line up with TRBD2. V was pared by 4 bases and J by 3 bases, with 6 bases of the junction left unmatched. This CDR3 has 15 residues. The germline V gene has CDR1 MNHNY and CDR2 SVGAGI (reference sequence).

This clone was recorded once. The V and J genes are TRBV11-2 and TRBJ2-2; D possibly corresponds to TRBD2 (5 bases). CDR1 is SGHAT, CDR2 FQNNGV, per germline. The CDR3 contains 17 residues. V shed 4 bases and J shed 4 bases, with 19 bases lying between them. CDR3 nucleotide sequence: TGTGCCAGCAGCTCCATGGTGCGGGTGGGGAGCACCGGGGAGCTGTTTTTT. As protein: CASSSMVRVGSTGELFF. Drawing the rest from reference TRBV11-2 and TRBJ2-2, the complete variable domain is EAGVAQSPRYKIIEKRQSVAFWCNPISGHATLYWYQQILGQGPKLLIQFQNNGVVDDSQLPKDRFSAERLKGVDSTLKIQPAKLEDSAVYLCASSSMVRVGSTGELFFGEGSRLTVL.

This chain links TRBV5-1 with TRBJ1-6; 7 bases match TRBD1. From germline, CDR1 is SGHRS and CDR2 YFSETQ. With 0 bases clipped from V and 7 bases from J, the junction kept 10 bases outside the gene matches. This CDR3 is 17 amino acids long. This CDR3 is CASSLAHWDRENSPLHF. CDR3 DNA: TGCGCCAGCAGCTTGGCTCACTGGGACAGAGAAAATTCACCCCTCCACTTT. Drawing the rest from reference TRBV5-1 and TRBJ1-6, the complete variable domain is KAGVTQTPRYLIKTRGQQVTLSCSPISGHRSVSWYQQTPGQGLQFLFEYFSETQRNKGNFPGRFSGRQFSNSRSEMNVSTLELGDSALYLCASSLAHWDRENSPLHFGNGTRLTVT.

The rearrangement links TRBV30 to TRBJ2-7; possibly TRBD1 for D (6 bases). The CDR3 has 13 residues. Germline V CDR1 and CDR2: GTSNPN, SVGIG (reference sequence). Deletions cut 0 bases from V and 3 bases from J, with 9 bases between. The CDR3 sequence is CAWSVDRNYEQYF. The DNA for the CDR3 is TGTGCCTGGAGTGTCGACAGGAACTACGAGCAGTACTTC.

The rearrangement links TRBV7-2 to TRBJ2-7; D remains ambiguous. Per germline, CDR1 SGHTA and CDR2 FQGNSA. CDR3 length: 11 amino acids. Trimming took off 3 bases at V and 3 bases at J, with 3 bases between the two ends. The CDR3 coding sequence is TGTGCCAGCAGCTTCAACTACGAGCAGTACTTC. Its protein is CASSFNYEQYF.

This chain joins TRBV15 and TRBJ2-4; a possible D gene is TRBD2 (6 bases). V lost 2 bases and J lost 1, with 18 bases in between. The CDR3 has 18 amino acids. Germline lookup yields CDR1 LNHNV and CDR2 YYDKDF (reference sequence). The CDR3 nucleotides are TGTGCCACCAGCAGATCCTCCAGGGAGGTGGACGCCAAAAACATTCAGTACTTC. Its protein product is CATSRSSREVDAKNIQYF. Full variable domain (rest looked up from reference TRBV15 and TRBJ2-4): DAMVIQNPRYQVTQFGKPVTLSCSQTLNHNVMYWYQQKSSQAPKLLFHYYDKDFNNEADTPDNFQSRRPNTSFCFLDIRSPGLGDTAMYLCATSRSSREVDAKNIQYFGAGTRLSVL.

The rearrangement links TRBV9 to TRBJ2-5; perhaps D is TRBD1 or TRBD2 (5 bases each). Trimming took off 3 bases at V and 4 bases at J, with 13 bases between the two ends. The germline V gene encodes CDR1 SGDLS and CDR2 YYNGEE. The CDR3 runs 14 residues. The CDR3 DNA reads TGTGCCAGCAGCGCGGCCGGGACGGGAGAGACCCAGTACTTC. This codes for CASSAAGTGETQYF.

Worth noting for this clone: Germline and junction disagree at one end, which may indicate a read error. The V call is TRBV5-8, the J call TRBJ1-4, with 7 bases aligning to TRBD1. Germline CDR1 and CDR2: SGHTS and YDEGEE. The CDR3 consists of 11 residues. DNA of the CDR3: TGCGGGACAGAACAAAATGAAAAACTGTTTTTT. This codes for CGTEQNEKLFF.